The rows below give T cell receptor beta chains drawn from one sample of a study of T cells in Graves' hyperthyroidism and ophthalmopathy. TCRdb independently ran MiXCR on the multiplex PCR reads; one entry per CDR3 protein. The sample contains a few hundred thousand distinct CDR3 sequences, 15% to 18% of which appear only once. The sample consisted of blood. The origin of the receptors is a woman under 30 with Graves' hyperthyroidism. The CDR3 runs from the conserved cysteine through the conserved F or W. A D gene is named only where the DNA matches it firmly. Clone size is given for some rows only: seen once, a few or many times, or a class if the clone is expanded.

.	.	TRBV18	TRBJ1-1	CASSPLGLRGEAFF	TGTGCCAGCTCACCACTGGGGTTGCGGGGTGAAGCTTTCTTT
.	many	TRBV5-1	TRBJ1-1	CASSLVGGSNTEAFF	TGCGCCAGCAGCTTGGTAGGAGGGTCGAACACTGAAGCTTTCTTT
TRBD2	many	TRBV3-1	TRBJ2-3	CASSRFSGGADTQYF	TGTGCCAGCAGCCGCTTTTCGGGGGGGGCAGATACGCAGTATTTT
.	.	TRBV7-2	TRBJ2-1	CASSQGYEQFF	TGTGCCAGCAGCCAAGGCTACGAGCAGTTCTTC
TRBD2	.	TRBV20-1	TRBJ2-1	CSARALAGGYNEQFF	TGCAGTGCTAGAGCTCTAGCGGGAGGGTACAATGAGCAGTTCTTC
TRBD1	many	TRBV24-1	TRBJ2-1	CATSDLSGQGSNEQFF	TGTGCCACCAGTGATTTGAGTGGACAGGGCAGCAATGAGCAGTTCTTC
.	many	TRBV3-1	TRBJ2-7	CASSQLTGSYEQYF	TGTGCCAGCAGCCAATTGACAGGCTCCTACGAGCAGTACTTC
.	many	TRBV11-2	TRBJ2-5	CASSFFQAQETQYF	TGTGCCAGCAGCTTCTTTCAAGCCCAAGAGACCCAGTACTTC
.	few	TRBV19	TRBJ2-1	CASSMGGGHEQFF	TGTGCCAGTAGTATGGGGGGGGGCCATGAGCAGTTCTTC
.	few	TRBV7-6	TRBJ1-5	CATSSGHNLNQPQHF	TGTGCCACCTCGTCGGGTCACAACCTCAATCAGCCCCAGCATTTT
.	few	TRBV5-1	TRBJ2-5	CASSLGKAETQYF	TGCGCCAGCAGCTTGGGGAAAGCCGAGACCCAGTACTTC
.	many	TRBV6-5	TRBJ1-4	CASSYGPGLREKLFF	TGTGCCAGCAGTTACGGTCCCGGGCTGCGAGAAAAACTGTTTTTT
TRBD1	few	TRBV19	TRBJ1-1	CASSKVAGGTTEAFF	TGTGCCAGTAGTAAGGTGGCAGGGGGCACGACTGAAGCTTTCTTT
.	.	TRBV12-3/TRBV12-4	TRBJ2-1	CASSLWRGAYNEQFF	TGTGCCAGCAGTTTGTGGCGGGGCGCCTACAATGAGCAGTTCTTC
.	many	TRBV29-1	TRBJ2-7	CSVENRFSYEQYF	TGCAGCGTCGAAAACAGGTTCTCCTACGAGCAGTACTTC
.	many	TRBV20-1	TRBJ1-1	CSANNVPLRTEAFF	TGCAGTGCCAATAATGTACCCTTGAGGACTGAAGCTTTCTTT
TRBD2	many	TRBV2	TRBJ2-1	CASIGLADEQFF	TGTGCCAGCATCGGACTAGCGGATGAGCAGTTCTTC
.	many	TRBV12-3/TRBV12-4	TRBJ2-7	CASSHKTRPKTYEQYF	TGTGCCAGCAGCCACAAAACCAGACCAAAAACCTACGAGCAGTACTTC
.	few	TRBV5-1	TRBJ2-7	CASSFMIRVGASYEQYF	TGCGCCAGCAGCTTTATGATCAGGGTTGGAGCCTCCTACGAGCAGTACTTC
TRBD1	many	TRBV6-2/TRBV6-3	TRBJ2-7	CASRTSRDRVPDEQYF	TGTGCCAGCAGAACCTCCCGGGACAGGGTCCCCGACGAGCAGTACTTC
.	few	TRBV6-2/TRBV6-3	TRBJ1-2	CASSDRLYGYTF	TGTGCCAGCAGCGACCGCCTCTATGGCTACACCTTC
.	.	TRBV7-8	TRBJ2-2	CASSLLPPTFTGELFF	TGTGCCAGCAGCTTATTACCCCCCACCTTCACCGGGGAGCTGTTTTTT
.	many	TRBV28	TRBJ2-1	CASSLSPAGWGSSGHNEQFF	TGTGCCAGCAGTTTGTCACCGGCGGGCTGGGGGAGTAGCGGACACAATGAGCAGTTCTTC
TRBD1	few	TRBV20-1	TRBJ1-6	CSARDRGQGNSPLHF	TGCAGTGCCCGCGACAGGGGGCAAGGAAATTCACCCCTCCACTTT
.	.	TRBV20-1	TRBJ2-3	CSALRGRGGTDTQYF	TGCAGTGCCCTCCGGGGGCGCGGGGGCACAGATACGCAGTATTTT
TRBD1	.	TRBV6-1	TRBJ2-5	CASRGGGTGGETQYF	TGTGCCAGCAGGGGAGGGGGGACAGGGGGAGAGACCCAGTACTTC
TRBD2	few	TRBV20-1	TRBJ2-7	CSAWTSGRFRQYF	TGCAGTGCTTGGACTAGCGGGAGGTTCCGGCAGTACTTC
.	many	TRBV5-8	TRBJ2-1	CASSIRVGVAYNEQFF	TGTGCCAGCAGCATTCGCGTAGGGGTGGCCTACAATGAGCAGTTCTTC
.	.	TRBV10-3	TRBJ2-3	CAISEFLRTGRGDTQYF	TGTGCCATCAGTGAATTTTTAAGGACAGGGAGGGGAGATACGCAGTATTTT
TRBD1	many	TRBV28	TRBJ1-5	CASRADGQGPQPQHF	TGTGCCAGCAGGGCGGATGGACAGGGACCTCAGCCCCAGCATTTT
.	.	TRBV7-2	TRBJ1-1	CASSLVERSLMNTEAFF	TGTGCCAGCAGCTTGGTGGAAAGGAGCCTAATGAACACTGAAGCTTTCTTT
.	many	TRBV24-1	TRBJ2-1	CATSDLQGYEQFF	TGTGCCACCAGTGATTTGCAAGGATATGAGCAGTTCTTC
.	many	TRBV9	TRBJ2-1	CASSPRPDEQFF	TGTGCCAGCAGCCCCCGTCCCGATGAGCAGTTCTTC
TRBD1	.	TRBV20-1	TRBJ2-7	CSARARQGSYEQYF	TGCAGTGCTAGGGCCAGACAGGGGTCCTACGAGCAGTACTTC
TRBD1	once	TRBV20-1	TRBJ2-7	CSARLDSGGEQYF	TGCAGTGCTAGACTTGATTCAGGGGGCGAGCAGTACTTC
TRBD1	few	TRBV5-8	TRBJ2-2	CASSPDRGGVGELFF	TGTGCCAGCAGTCCCGACAGGGGCGGAGTCGGGGAGCTGTTTTTT
TRBD2	once	TRBV12-3/TRBV12-4	TRBJ2-5	CASSLQGTSGPTSSQYF	TGTGCCAGCAGTCTACAAGGGACTAGCGGACCCACAAGCTCCCAGTACTTC
.	many	TRBV5-6	TRBJ2-4	CASSQDRVLAKNIQYF	TGTGCCAGCAGCCAGGACAGAGTCTTAGCCAAAAACATTCAGTACTTC
.	many	TRBV12-3/TRBV12-4	TRBJ1-1	CANNVRGTEAFF	TGTGCCAACAATGTTAGAGGAACTGAAGCTTTCTTT
.	.	TRBV14	TRBJ2-2	CASSQVVANTGELFF	TGTGCCAGCAGCCAAGTAGTGGCGAACACCGGGGAGCTGTTTTTT
.	few	TRBV28	TRBJ1-5	CASSRTRRDYGNQPQHF	TGTGCCAGCAGTCGCACCCGAAGGGACTATGGCAATCAGCCCCAGCATTTT
TRBD1	.	TRBV15	TRBJ1-6	CATSRGTRDRFNSPLHF	TGTGCCACCAGCAGAGGGACACGGGACAGATTTAATTCACCCCTCCACTTT
TRBD1	many	TRBV7-2	TRBJ1-6	CASRGDRGNSPLHF	TGTGCCAGCAGAGGGGACAGGGGCAATTCACCCCTCCACTTT
.	.	TRBV29-1	TRBJ1-2	CSVAWPMVGVGGYTF	TGCAGCGTCGCTTGGCCCATGGTGGGAGTAGGTGGCTACACCTTC
TRBD2	many	TRBV29-1	TRBJ2-3	CSVEDRGGLRDTQYF	TGCAGCGTTGAAGACCGGGGAGGGTTGAGAGATACGCAGTATTTT
.	.	TRBV28	TRBJ2-2	CASSMGRTSASTGELFF	TGTGCCAGCAGCATGGGACGTACGTCGGCGAGCACCGGGGAGCTGTTTTTT
TRBD1	many	TRBV18	TRBJ2-7	CASSPTDRGYEQYF	TGTGCCAGCTCACCGACGGACAGGGGCTACGAGCAGTACTTC
.	.	TRBV25-1	TRBJ1-2	CASSDPGANYGYTF	TGTGCCAGCAGTGACCCCGGGGCCAACTATGGCTACACCTTC
TRBD2	many	TRBV6-6	TRBJ2-1	CASSYRQTSGSVHEQFF	TGTGCCAGCAGTTACCGTCAGACTAGCGGGAGCGTCCATGAGCAGTTCTTC
.	few	TRBV19	TRBJ1-1	CASTFVGTEAFF	TGTGCCAGTACTTTTGTGGGAACTGAAGCTTTCTTT